These T cell receptor beta chains were read from a single sample in a study of cytomegalovirus exposure and HLA in healthy donors. The table came from immunoSEQ multiplex PCR; TCRdb's copy has only in-frame clones and leaves some out. The table counts 35,000 to 45,000 clones; 7.5% to 9.5% lies in the top ten. Sequencing was performed on PBMCs. Every receptor here comes from a man aged 35 to 55 in good health and CMV-seropositive. Both conserved end residues are part of each CDR3. Each record gives: V gene, J gene, D gene, CDR3 DNA, CDR3 protein. D genes are given only for firm matches.

v_call: TRBV11-3; j_call: TRBJ2-7; d_call: TRBD2; cdr3_nt: TGTGCCAGCAGCCAAGAGGCTAGCGGGCGCTCCTACGAGCAGTACTTC; cdr3_aa: CASSQEASGRSYEQYF
v_call: TRBV30; j_call: TRBJ1-1; d_call: .; cdr3_nt: TGTGCCTGGAGTGTATGGGGGGGAGACACTGAAGCTTTCTTT; cdr3_aa: CAWSVWGGDTEAFF
v_call: TRBV10-3; j_call: TRBJ1-1; d_call: TRBD1; cdr3_nt: TGTGCCATCACCGAGGACAGGGACGGACCTGAAGCTTTCTTT; cdr3_aa: CAITEDRDGPEAFF
v_call: TRBV11-3; j_call: TRBJ2-3; d_call: TRBD2; cdr3_nt: TGTGCCAGCAGCTTAGAGCTTAGCGGGAGGGCTGATACGCAGTATTTT; cdr3_aa: CASSLELSGRADTQYF
v_call: TRBV10-2; j_call: TRBJ2-5; d_call: TRBD2; cdr3_nt: TGCGCCAGCAGCATGACTAGCGGGCAAGAGACCCAGTACTTC; cdr3_aa: CASSMTSGQETQYF
v_call: TRBV14; j_call: TRBJ1-1; d_call: .; cdr3_nt: TGTGCCAGCAGCCAAAAAGGAGGGACTATAAAAACTGAAGCTTTCTTT; cdr3_aa: CASSQKGGTIKTEAFF
v_call: TRBV10-3; j_call: TRBJ1-6; d_call: .; cdr3_nt: TGTGCCATCAGTTCCCGGGACAACTATAATTCACCCCTCCACTTT; cdr3_aa: CAISSRDNYNSPLHF
v_call: TRBV7-9; j_call: TRBJ1-5; d_call: .; cdr3_nt: TGTGCCAGCAGCTTCGAGGGAGATCAGCCCCAGCATTTT; cdr3_aa: CASSFEGDQPQHF
v_call: TRBV7-7; j_call: TRBJ2-5; d_call: .; cdr3_nt: TGTGCTAGCAGCTCTATGGCCGGAGTGGAAGAGACCCAGTACTTC; cdr3_aa: CASSSMAGVEETQYF
v_call: TRBV6-4; j_call: TRBJ2-1; d_call: TRBD2; cdr3_nt: TGTGCCAGCACCGCACTAGCGGGACCCTACAATGAGCAGTTCTTC; cdr3_aa: CASTALAGPYNEQFF
v_call: TRBV6-4; j_call: TRBJ2-7; d_call: TRBD2; cdr3_nt: TGTGCCAGCAGTGTCTCAAAAGGGAGGGCCGGGTACGAGCAGTACTTC; cdr3_aa: CASSVSKGRAGYEQYF
v_call: TRBV27; j_call: TRBJ1-2; d_call: TRBD1; cdr3_nt: TGTGCCAGCAGTTTGACAGGGAACTATGGCTACACCTTC; cdr3_aa: CASSLTGNYGYTF
v_call: TRBV10-2; j_call: TRBJ1-5; d_call: .; cdr3_nt: TGCGCCAGCAGTAACCCCGGGACAACTAACCCTTCTAGCAATCAGCCCCAGCATTTT; cdr3_aa: CASSNPGTTNPSSNQPQHF
v_call: TRBV7-2; j_call: TRBJ2-2; d_call: TRBD2; cdr3_nt: TGTGCCAGCAGCCTGACTAGCGCGAACACCGGGGAGCTGTTTTTT; cdr3_aa: CASSLTSANTGELFF
v_call: TRBV5-4; j_call: TRBJ2-5; d_call: .; cdr3_nt: TGTGCCAGCAGCTTCCGTGGACACAACCAAGAGACCCAGTACTTC; cdr3_aa: CASSFRGHNQETQYF
v_call: TRBV10-3; j_call: TRBJ2-7; d_call: TRBD1; cdr3_nt: TGTGCCTCTACCGGGACAGGGTCTTACGAGCAGTACTTC; cdr3_aa: CASTGTGSYEQYF
v_call: TRBV25-1; j_call: TRBJ2-7; d_call: .; cdr3_nt: TGTGCCAGCAGTGAATCTTTACTAGCAAGGCCCCGCGAGCAGTACTTC; cdr3_aa: CASSESLLARPREQYF
v_call: TRBV10-3; j_call: TRBJ2-7; d_call: TRBD2; cdr3_nt: TGTGCCATCACCGGGACTAGCAGCCTACGGGAGCAGTACTTC; cdr3_aa: CAITGTSSLREQYF
v_call: TRBV19; j_call: TRBJ2-1; d_call: TRBD2; cdr3_nt: TGTGCCAGTAGTAGGATGGGACTAGCGGACAATGAGCAGTTCTTC; cdr3_aa: CASSRMGLADNEQFF
v_call: TRBV5-1; j_call: TRBJ1-5; d_call: .; cdr3_nt: TGCGCCAGCAGCCCTCAGGGGTTGGTCAATCAGCCCCAGCATTTT; cdr3_aa: CASSPQGLVNQPQHF
v_call: TRBV5-1; j_call: TRBJ2-3; d_call: .; cdr3_nt: TGCGCCAGCAGCTCGAACCCAGACACAGATACGCAGTATTTT; cdr3_aa: CASSSNPDTDTQYF
v_call: TRBV6-1; j_call: TRBJ2-3; d_call: .; cdr3_nt: TGTGCCAGCAAAGGACTCCAAGAAACAGATACGCAGTATTTT; cdr3_aa: CASKGLQETDTQYF
v_call: TRBV27; j_call: TRBJ1-3; d_call: TRBD1; cdr3_nt: TGTGCCAGCAGCCCGGGACAGATCTCTGGAAACACCATATATTTT; cdr3_aa: CASSPGQISGNTIYF
v_call: TRBV19; j_call: TRBJ1-2; d_call: TRBD1; cdr3_nt: TGTGCCAGTAGTATCTCCTCAGGGGGTAACTATGGCTACACCTTC; cdr3_aa: CASSISSGGNYGYTF
v_call: TRBV28; j_call: TRBJ1-1; d_call: TRBD1; cdr3_nt: TGTGCCAGCAGTACCGGACAGGGAAGAGGCACTGAAGCTTTCTTT; cdr3_aa: CASSTGQGRGTEAFF
v_call: TRBV18; j_call: TRBJ2-5; d_call: .; cdr3_nt: TGTGCCAGCTCACCACACGGGGACTCAGAGCAGTACTTC; cdr3_aa: CASSPHGDSEQYF
v_call: TRBV30; j_call: TRBJ2-7; d_call: .; cdr3_nt: TGTGCCTCCATCTTCCCCCGACGAGGACTCTCCTACGAGCAGTACTTC; cdr3_aa: CASIFPRRGLSYEQYF
v_call: TRBV29-1; j_call: TRBJ2-7; d_call: TRBD1; cdr3_nt: TGCAGCGTTGTAGGGACAGGGGGCCACGAGCAGTACTTC; cdr3_aa: CSVVGTGGHEQYF
v_call: TRBV5-1; j_call: TRBJ1-3; d_call: TRBD1; cdr3_nt: TGCGCCAGCAGCTTGGAAGGGACAGGGGTCAAAAGAAACACCATATATTTT; cdr3_aa: CASSLEGTGVKRNTIYF
v_call: TRBV5-6; j_call: TRBJ2-7; d_call: TRBD2; cdr3_nt: TGTGCCAGCAGCTTGTATGGGACTAGCGGGAGGAATCCTCCCGAGCAGTACTTC; cdr3_aa: CASSLYGTSGRNPPEQYF
v_call: TRBV4-3; j_call: TRBJ2-1; d_call: .; cdr3_nt: TGCGCCAGCAGCCAAGATGGGAGTGAGCAGTTCTTC; cdr3_aa: CASSQDGSEQFF
v_call: TRBV10-1; j_call: TRBJ2-1; d_call: .; cdr3_nt: TGCGCCAGCAGTGAGTCCGGGCTAGCAAGCAATGAGCAGTTCTTC; cdr3_aa: CASSESGLASNEQFF
v_call: TRBV6-1; j_call: TRBJ2-2; d_call: TRBD1; cdr3_nt: TGTGCCAGCAGTGCCCGACAGGGGAACACCGGGGAGCTGTTTTTT; cdr3_aa: CASSARQGNTGELFF
v_call: TRBV28; j_call: TRBJ2-3; d_call: TRBD2; cdr3_nt: TGTGCCAGCAGTCTTAGCGGGAGTGGTAATCCTACGCAGTATTTT; cdr3_aa: CASSLSGSGNPTQYF
v_call: TRBV30; j_call: TRBJ2-1; d_call: TRBD2; cdr3_nt: TGTGCCTGGAGGGGAGGGGCCACGGGAAATGAGCAGTTCTTC; cdr3_aa: CAWRGGATGNEQFF
v_call: TRBV7-2; j_call: TRBJ2-4; d_call: .; cdr3_nt: TGTGCCAGCAGCCCGCGGGAAAACGGCATTCAGTACTTC; cdr3_aa: CASSPRENGIQYF
v_call: TRBV5-1; j_call: TRBJ1-2; d_call: .; cdr3_nt: TGCGCCAGCAGCACCGGGGGAACTTCCTATGGCTACACCTTC; cdr3_aa: CASSTGGTSYGYTF
v_call: TRBV7-9; j_call: TRBJ1-2; d_call: .; cdr3_nt: TGTGCCAGCAGCTCCCGTCCGAGCGGCTACACCTTC; cdr3_aa: CASSSRPSGYTF
v_call: TRBV6-6; j_call: TRBJ2-7; d_call: TRBD1; cdr3_nt: TGTGCCAGCAGCGACAGGGTCTCCTACGAGCAGTACTTC; cdr3_aa: CASSDRVSYEQYF
v_call: TRBV2; j_call: TRBJ2-7; d_call: TRBD1; cdr3_nt: TGTGCCAGCCAAGGTAGGGGGCGTAGGTATGACGAGCAGTACTTC; cdr3_aa: CASQGRGRRYDEQYF